This record concerns one TCR beta chain sequence. These data belong to a study of CD8+CD57+ T cells in acquired aplastic anemia. With 5 bases removed from V and 4 bases from J, the gap between germline ends came to 15 bases. The germline V gene has CDR1 DFQATT and CDR2 SNEGSKA (reference sequence). The CDR3 runs 14 residues. TCR beta VDJ and CDR3 profiling used genomic DNA as template. TCRdb independently ran MiXCR on the reads; one entry per CDR3 protein. The sample carries 250,000 to 350,000 distinct CDR3 sequences, roughly 50% recorded once. This TCR came from a human donor with severe aplastic anemia or a healthy control (not recorded which). Sequencing used sorted CD4+, CD8+, or CD8+CD57+ T cells (not recorded which) from PBMCs. This chain connects TRBV20-1 to TRBJ1-5; D call uncertain. Here the CDR3 reads CSALARAPNQPQHF. CDR3 nucleotides: TGCAGTGCTCTTGCTAGGGCCCCTAATCAGCCCCAGCATTTT.